This TCR beta chain was observed in a study of prognosis after radiotherapy for stage I lung cancer. Multiplex PCR in two rounds served to amplify TCR beta CDR3 from genomic DNA. The authors ran first-round PCR with primers specific to each TRBV and TRBJ gene. TCRdb itself ran the multiplex PCR reads through MiXCR, one entry per CDR3 protein. The sample carries about 34,000 distinct CDR3 sequences, 32% recorded once. The germline V gene has CDR1 DFQATT and CDR2 SNEGSKA (reference sequence). This CDR3 contains 13 residues. V lost 5 bases and J lost 8; bases outside the gene matches: 11. The specimen was PBMCs, collected before or after stereotactic body radiation therapy (not recorded which). This TCR was recovered from a donor older than 45 with non-small cell lung cancer. The chain is built from TRBV20-1 and TRBJ1-2, with TRBD1 matching 7 bases. The chain's CDR3 is CSAGDRTIDGYTF. DNA for the CDR3: TGCAGTGCTGGGGACAGAACTATTGACGGCTACACCTTC.